The 3 T cell receptor beta chains in this list originate from one sample, sequenced in a study of PD-L1 blockade in urothelial cancer (dated by TCRdb to 2017 to 2019). Receptor libraries were prepared by the immunoSEQ multiplex PCR assay. Not all clones reach the TCRdb copy of this immuneACCESS table, which keeps in-frame sequences only. Checked studies attribute under half of the gap to unresolved V genes and leave the rest unexplained. For this sample the table gives tens of thousands of clones, of which 60% to 85% were detected only once. The ten top clones hold about 10% of the sample. The time point label, read with the paper, signifies: pretreatment peripheral blood. Source: PBMCs, taken around atezolizumab (anti-PD-L1) treatment. The receptor set was obtained from a man aged 70 or older with urothelial cancer.

This clone was counted between two and nine times. The rearrangement uses TRBV6-1 and TRBJ2-7, with D possibly TRBD1 on 5 matching bases. Trimming took 4 bases from V and 4 from J, leaving 14 bases between them. The V gene's germline CDR1 is MNHNS and CDR2 SASEGT. The CDR3 has 14 residues. The CDR3 DNA is TGTGCCAGCAGTGTTGCCAGGGTCGGTTACGAGCAGTACTTC. Amino acid sequence: CASSVARVGYEQYF.

This chain joins TRBV5-1 and TRBJ1-1; D not certain. The V gene lost 0 bases and the J gene lost 0 bases, with 6 bases spanning the gap. The CDR3 runs to 14 residues. Looked up from germline, CDR1 is SGHRS and CDR2 is YFSETQ. The CDR3 loop reads CASSLGQMNTEAFF. The CDR3 DNA reads TGCGCCAGCAGCTTGGGTCAGATGAACACTGAAGCTTTCTTT. Combining the CDR3 with reference TRBV5-1 and TRBJ1-1 gives the whole variable domain KAGVTQTPRYLIKTRGQQVTLSCSPISGHRSVSWYQQTPGQGLQFLFEYFSETQRNKGNFPGRFSGRQFSNSRSEMNVSTLELGDSALYLCASSLGQMNTEAFFGQGTRLTVV.

Remarks on this clone: This same CDR3 is encoded by further DNA sequences in the sample. The chain carries TRBV5-1 and TRBJ1-3; 10 bases line up with TRBD1. Germline trimming cut 3 bases from V and 0 bases from J; bases unmatched to any gene: 6. CDR3 length: 17 residues. Germline V gene lookup returns CDR1 SGHRS and CDR2 YFSETQ. The CDR3 region is CASSSGTGDFSGNTIYF. The CDR3 DNA sequence: TGCGCCAGCAGCTCCGGGACAGGGGACTTCTCTGGAAACACCATATATTTT.